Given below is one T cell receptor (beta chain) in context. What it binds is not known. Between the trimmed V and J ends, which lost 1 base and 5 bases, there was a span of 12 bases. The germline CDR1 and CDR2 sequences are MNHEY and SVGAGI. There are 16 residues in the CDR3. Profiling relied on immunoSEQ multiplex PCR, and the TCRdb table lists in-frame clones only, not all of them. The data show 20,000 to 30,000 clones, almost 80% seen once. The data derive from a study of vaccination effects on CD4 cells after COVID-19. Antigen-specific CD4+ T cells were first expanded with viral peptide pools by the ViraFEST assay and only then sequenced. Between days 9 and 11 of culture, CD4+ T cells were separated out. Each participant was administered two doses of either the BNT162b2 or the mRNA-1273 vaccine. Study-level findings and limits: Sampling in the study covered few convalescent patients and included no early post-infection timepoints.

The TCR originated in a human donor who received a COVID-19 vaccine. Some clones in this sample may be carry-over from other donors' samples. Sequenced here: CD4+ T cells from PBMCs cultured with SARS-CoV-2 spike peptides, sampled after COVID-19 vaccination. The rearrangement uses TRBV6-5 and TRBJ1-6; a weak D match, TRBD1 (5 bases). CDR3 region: CASSYLGRGDNSPLHF. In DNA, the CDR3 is TGTGCCAGCAGTTACTTAGGAAGGGGCGATAATTCACCCCTCCACTTT.